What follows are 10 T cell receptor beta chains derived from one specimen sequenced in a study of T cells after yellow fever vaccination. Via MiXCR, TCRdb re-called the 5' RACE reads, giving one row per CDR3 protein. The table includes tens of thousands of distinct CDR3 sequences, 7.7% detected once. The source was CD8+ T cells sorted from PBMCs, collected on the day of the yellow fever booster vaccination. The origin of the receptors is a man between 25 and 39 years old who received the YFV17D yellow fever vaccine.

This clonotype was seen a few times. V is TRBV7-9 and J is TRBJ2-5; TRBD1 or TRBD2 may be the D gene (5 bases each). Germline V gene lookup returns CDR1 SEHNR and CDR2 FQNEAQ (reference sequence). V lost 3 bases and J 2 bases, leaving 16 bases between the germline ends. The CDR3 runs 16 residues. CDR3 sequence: CASSFYVGTGQETQYF. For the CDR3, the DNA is TGTGCCAGCAGCTTTTACGTCGGGACGGGACAAGAGACCCAGTACTTC. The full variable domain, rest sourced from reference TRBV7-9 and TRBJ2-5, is DTGVSQNPRHKITKRGQNVTFRCDPISEHNRLYWYRQTLGQGPEFLTYFQNEAQLEKSRLLSDRFSAERPKGSFSTLEIQRTEQGDSAMYLCASSFYVGTGQETQYFGPGTRLLVL.

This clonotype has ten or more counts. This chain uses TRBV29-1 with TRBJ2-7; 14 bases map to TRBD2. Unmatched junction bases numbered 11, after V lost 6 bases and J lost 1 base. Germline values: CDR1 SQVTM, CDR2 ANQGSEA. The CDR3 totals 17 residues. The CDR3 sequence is CSVTQGLAGVVSYEQYF. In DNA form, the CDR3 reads TGCAGCGTCACTCAGGGACTAGCGGGAGTGGTATCCTACGAGCAGTACTTC.

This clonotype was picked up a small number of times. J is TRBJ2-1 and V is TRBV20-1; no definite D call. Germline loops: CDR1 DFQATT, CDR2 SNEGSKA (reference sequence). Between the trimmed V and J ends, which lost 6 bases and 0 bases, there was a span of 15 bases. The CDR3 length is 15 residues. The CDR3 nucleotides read TGCAGTGCGGCCGAGACGGTGAGCTCCTACAATGAGCAGTTCTTC. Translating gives CSAAETVSSYNEQFF.

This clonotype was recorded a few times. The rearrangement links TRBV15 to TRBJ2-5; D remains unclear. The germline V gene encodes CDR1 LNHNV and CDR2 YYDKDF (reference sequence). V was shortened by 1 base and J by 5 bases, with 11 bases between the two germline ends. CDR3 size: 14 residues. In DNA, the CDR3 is TGTGCCACCAGCAGAGCCCGGACCCTGGAGACCCAGTACTTC. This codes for CATSRARTLETQYF. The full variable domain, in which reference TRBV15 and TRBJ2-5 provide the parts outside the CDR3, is DAMVIQNPRYQVTQFGKPVTLSCSQTLNHNVMYWYQQKSSQAPKLLFHYYDKDFNNEADTPDNFQSRRPNTSFCFLDIRSPGLGDTAMYLCATSRARTLETQYFGPGTRLLVL.

The DNA of the CDR3 is TGCAGTGCTAGGCCCAGCGGGTCCTACAATGAGCAGTTCTTC. Protein: CSARPSGSYNEQFF. The chain has TRBV20-1 and TRBJ2-1, with D maybe TRBD2 (6 bases). Germline CDR1 is DFQATT and CDR2 is SNEGSKA (reference sequence). The CDR3 has 14 residues. V was clipped by 3 bases and J by 1 base, with 10 bases between them.

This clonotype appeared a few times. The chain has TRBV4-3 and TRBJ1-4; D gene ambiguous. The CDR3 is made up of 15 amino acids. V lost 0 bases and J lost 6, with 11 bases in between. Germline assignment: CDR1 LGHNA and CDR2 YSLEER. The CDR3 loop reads CASSQERNWDEKLFF. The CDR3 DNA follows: TGCGCCAGCAGCCAAGAAAGGAATTGGGATGAAAAACTGTTTTTT.

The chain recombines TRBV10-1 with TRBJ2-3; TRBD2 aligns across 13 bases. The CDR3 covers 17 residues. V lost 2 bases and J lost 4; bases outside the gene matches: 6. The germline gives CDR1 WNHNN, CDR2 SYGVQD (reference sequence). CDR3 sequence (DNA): TGCGCCAGCAGTGAGGGACTAGCGGGAGTTGGCGCAGATACGCAGTATTTT. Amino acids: CASSEGLAGVGADTQYF.

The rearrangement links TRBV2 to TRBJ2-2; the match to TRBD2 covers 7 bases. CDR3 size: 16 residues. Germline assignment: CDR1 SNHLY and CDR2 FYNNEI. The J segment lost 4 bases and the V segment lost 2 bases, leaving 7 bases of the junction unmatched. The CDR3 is CASSEYWGGTTGELFF. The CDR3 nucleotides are TGTGCCAGCAGTGAATATTGGGGGGGGACCACCGGGGAGCTGTTTTTT.

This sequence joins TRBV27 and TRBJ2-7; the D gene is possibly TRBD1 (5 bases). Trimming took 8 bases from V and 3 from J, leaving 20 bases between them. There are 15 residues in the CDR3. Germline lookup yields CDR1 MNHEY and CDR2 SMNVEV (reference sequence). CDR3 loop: CASSPRTIKFYEQYF. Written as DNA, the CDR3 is TGTGCCAGCTCCCCACGGACAATAAAGTTCTACGAGCAGTACTTC.

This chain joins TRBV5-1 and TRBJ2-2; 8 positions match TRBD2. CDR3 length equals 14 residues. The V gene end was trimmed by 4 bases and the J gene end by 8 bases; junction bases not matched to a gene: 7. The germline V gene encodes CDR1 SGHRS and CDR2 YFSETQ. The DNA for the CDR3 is TGCGCCAGCAGCCCGGGACTAGATCAAGGGGAGCTGTTTTTT. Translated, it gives CASSPGLDQGELFF. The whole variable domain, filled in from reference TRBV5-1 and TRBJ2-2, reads KAGVTQTPRYLIKTRGQQVTLSCSPISGHRSVSWYQQTPGQGLQFLFEYFSETQRNKGNFPGRFSGRQFSNSRSEMNVSTLELGDSALYLCASSPGLDQGELFFGEGSRLTVL.